A selection of T cell receptor beta chains follows, all from one sample in a study of T cell repertoires in cytomegalovirus infection. MiXCR, applied by TCRdb to the reads, yields one record per CDR3 protein. Here the sample spans about 490,000 distinct CDR3 sequences, approximately 17% being singletons. Sequencing was carried out using CD8+ T cells from PBMCs. Receptors originate from a human donor in good health (CMV status not recorded). Some clones in this sample may be carry-over from other donors' samples. The CDR3 runs from the conserved cysteine through the conserved F or W. A D gene is named only where the DNA matches it firmly. A row's size may be missing; if present it is once, few, many or a size class.

>NA|NA|TRBV27|TRBJ2-5
TGTGCCAGCAGTAATGTTCGGGGCAGGAACCATGTGGTGGTGAAGACCCAGTACTTC
CASSNVRGRNHVVVKTQYF
>TRBD1|NA|TRBV9|TRBJ2-2
TGTGCCAGCAGCTTCAACCCCCCAGACAGGGCGACGAACACCGGGGAGCTGTTTTTT
CASSFNPPDRATNTGELFF
>NA|few|TRBV3-1|TRBJ1-5
TGTGCCAGCAGCCAAGAAGGGGGTGGGAGAAGTTTGGGCAATCAGCCCCAGCATTTT
CASSQEGGGRSLGNQPQHF
>TRBD1|NA|TRBV19|TRBJ2-3
TGTGCCAGTAGTGTTACAGGGGGCGCTTTGTCGGATACGCAGTATTTT
CASSVTGGALSDTQYF
>NA|NA|TRBV27|TRBJ1-1
TGTGCCAGCAGTCTCAGGTGGGGGGTAAACACTGAAGCTTTCTTT
CASSLRWGVNTEAFF
>NA|many|TRBV5-5|TRBJ2-2
TGTGCCAGCAGCTTGGAACTAGGGGTTGTTTCCGGGGAGCTGTTTTTT
CASSLELGVVSGELFF
>NA|few|TRBV7-9|TRBJ1-6
TGTGCCAGCAGCTTAGGTCTTGGGAATTCACCCCTCCACTTT
CASSLGLGNSPLHF
>TRBD1|many|TRBV4-1|TRBJ1-1
TGCGCCAGCAGCCAACTTCGACAGGGGGTGAACACTGAAGCTTTCTTT
CASSQLRQGVNTEAFF
>TRBD1|NA|TRBV25-1|TRBJ1-1
TGTGCCAGCAGTGTCCGGGACAGGGGGCACACTGAAGCTTTCTTT
CASSVRDRGHTEAFF
>NA|few|TRBV12-3/TRBV12-4|TRBJ1-2
TGTGCCAGCAGTTCCGAGGGGATCGGCTACACCTTC
CASSSEGIGYTF
>NA|few|TRBV7-9|TRBJ1-2
TGTGCCAGCATCCGTCAGGGGCCGGATGGCTACACCTTC
CASIRQGPDGYTF
>TRBD1|few|TRBV4-2|TRBJ2-7
TGTGCCAGCAGCCCGAACAGGGGGCAATCCTACGAGCAGTACTTC
CASSPNRGQSYEQYF
>NA|few|TRBV6-6|TRBJ2-4
TGTGCCAGCAGTTCTCGGGGGGCACCTGGGGAAAACATTCAGTACTTC
CASSSRGAPGENIQYF
>NA|many|TRBV7-8|TRBJ2-3
TGTGCCAGCAGCTTCTGGGTAGGGAGTGAAGGGCGGGGCACAGATACGCAGTATTTT
CASSFWVGSEGRGTDTQYF
>NA|few|TRBV28|TRBJ1-1
TGTGCCAGCAGCCCATGGGGGCGTGGGGCGGACACTGAAGCTTTCTTT
CASSPWGRGADTEAFF
>TRBD2|NA|TRBV9|TRBJ2-1
TGTGCCAGCAGCGGTACCGGGACTAGAGGGTCGAATGAGCAGTTCTTC
CASSGTGTRGSNEQFF
>NA|many|TRBV27|TRBJ2-7
TGTGCCAGCAGTAGAGGCCCGGGCGGCCCCCAGCAGTACTTC
CASSRGPGGPQQYF
>NA|many|TRBV19|TRBJ1-1
TGTGCCAGCAGGACACATCGTGAAGCTTTCTTT
CASRTHREAFF
>NA|NA|TRBV4-1|TRBJ2-3
TGCGCCAGCCGCCTGAGGTCTAGCACAGATACGCAGTATTTT
CASRLRSSTDTQYF
>TRBD2|few|TRBV5-1|TRBJ2-7
TGCGCCAGCACCCCCCACGGGACTAGCGGGAGCTACGAGCAGTACTTC
CASTPHGTSGSYEQYF
>TRBD2|many|TRBV12-3/TRBV12-4|TRBJ2-7
TGTGCCAGCAGTTTAGTAGCGGGGGGGCGCCACGAGCAGTACTTC
CASSLVAGGRHEQYF
>NA|few|TRBV6-1|TRBJ2-2
TGTGCCAGCAGTTTACAAGGGACAAGGGTCAGAACCGGGGAGCTGTTTTTT
CASSLQGTRVRTGELFF